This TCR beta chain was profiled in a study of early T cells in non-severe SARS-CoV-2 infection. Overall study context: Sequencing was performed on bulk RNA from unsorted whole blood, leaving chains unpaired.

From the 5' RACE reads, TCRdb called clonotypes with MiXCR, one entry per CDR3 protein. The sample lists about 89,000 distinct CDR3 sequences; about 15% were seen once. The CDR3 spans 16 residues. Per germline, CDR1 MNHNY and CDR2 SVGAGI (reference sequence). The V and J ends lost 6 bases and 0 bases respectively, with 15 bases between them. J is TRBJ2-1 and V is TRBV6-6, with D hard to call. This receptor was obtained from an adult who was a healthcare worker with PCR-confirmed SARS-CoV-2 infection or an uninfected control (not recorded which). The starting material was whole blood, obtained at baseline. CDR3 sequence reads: CASSFDRPSSYNEQFF. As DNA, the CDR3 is TGTGCCAGCAGCTTCGACCGCCCGAGCTCCTACAATGAGCAGTTCTTC.